The 27 T cell receptor beta chains given below trace back to one sample, sequenced in a study of regulatory T cells in long-lasting Graves disease. Time point defined: newly diagnosed GD, antithyroid drugs for less than 3 months. PBMC-derived RNA was used for the TCR library. Investigators prepared the TCR beta libraries by applying iRepertoire HTBI primers and Arm-PCR of CDR3 regions. TCRdb used MiXCR to reprocess the multiplex PCR reads, holding one entry per CDR3 protein. Among approximately 480,000 distinct CDR3 sequences, 15% to 20% were seen once, and the ten largest hold 10% to 15%. This sample also appeared in a second study, on T cells in Graves' hyperthyroidism and ophthalmopathy.

The input for sequencing was peripheral blood mononuclear cells (PBMCs), taken at new diagnosis, from a patient treated with antithyroid drugs. The origin of the receptors is a man in his forties with Graves disease.

This clonotype was seen a handful of times. The rearrangement uses TRBV12-5 and TRBJ1-4; TRBD1 matches at 8 bases. V was clipped by 2 bases and J by 4 bases; unmatched bases: 6. This CDR3 is 16 amino acids long. Looked up from germline, CDR1 is LGHNT and CDR2 is FRNRAP. The CDR3 region is CASGLFTDRVNEKLFF. The CDR3 DNA reads as TGTGCTAGTGGTTTGTTCACGGACAGGGTTAATGAAAAACTGTTTTTT.

This clonotype has a handful of counts. The genes are TRBV12-3 or TRBV12-4 and TRBJ2-2, with 7 bases aligning to TRBD2. V shed 2 bases, J shed 5 bases, and the junction held 11 bases outside the gene matches. The length of the CDR3 is 17 residues. The CDR3 is CASSLSPTSLQTGELFF. Here the CDR3 DNA reads TGTGCCAGCAGTTTATCCCCGACTAGCCTCCAGACCGGGGAGCTGTTTTTT.

This clonotype was seen at least ten times. The chain combines TRBV18 with TRBJ2-5; 8 bases align to TRBD2. The CDR3 totals 14 residues. Losses at the gene ends were 2 bases for V and 3 bases for J; bases not matched to a gene: 2. Germline-derived CDR1 and CDR2 are KGHSH and LQKENI. The CDR3 reads CASSPTAGEETQYF. In DNA form, the CDR3 reads TGTGCCAGCTCACCAACAGCGGGAGAAGAGACCCAGTACTTC.

Many counts were recorded for this clonotype. The chain combines TRBV7-3 with TRBJ2-7; the match to TRBD1 covers 7 bases. This CDR3 has 13 residues. CDR1 and CDR2 (germline): SGHTA, FQGTGA. Trimming removed 5 bases from V and 5 bases from J; junction bases left unmatched: 6. CDR3 bases: TGTGCCAGCAGCGCGACAGGGAACCACGAGCAGTACTTC. Its protein product is CASSATGNHEQYF. The full variable domain, completed using reference TRBV7-3 and TRBJ2-7, is GAGVSQTPSNKVTEKGKYVELRCDPISGHTALYWYRQSLGQGPEFLIYFQGTGAADDSGLPNDRFFAVRPEGSVSTLKIQRTERGDSAVYLCASSATGNHEQYFGPGTRLTVT.

Regarding this clonotype: A much larger clone lies a single base off, so this may be a read error. The chain uses TRBV27 and TRBJ2-7; TRBD2 matches at 8 bases. The CDR3 is made up of 13 amino acids. With 6 bases clipped from V and 7 bases from J, the junction kept 8 bases outside the gene matches. Germline loops: CDR1 MNHEY, CDR2 SMNVEV (reference sequence). CDR3 coding DNA: TGTGCCAGCAGCTCCGGGGGGGGCAGGGAGCAGTACTTC. As protein: CASSSGGGREQYF.

The chain uses TRBV5-1 and TRBJ2-5, with D perhaps assigned TRBD1 or TRBD2 (6 bases each). V was trimmed by 0 bases and J by 4 bases, leaving 13 bases between them. The CDR3 consists of 15 residues. CDR1 is SGHRS and CDR2 is YFSETQ in the germline V gene. The CDR3 coding sequence is TGCGCCAGCAGCTTGGGATTCGGGGGCGGAGAGACCCAGTACTTC. It is translated as CASSLGFGGGETQYF. The complete variable domain, with remaining parts taken from reference TRBV5-1 and TRBJ2-5, reads KAGVTQTPRYLIKTRGQQVTLSCSPISGHRSVSWYQQTPGQGLQFLFEYFSETQRNKGNFPGRFSGRQFSNSRSEMNVSTLELGDSALYLCASSLGFGGGETQYFGPGTRLLVL.

The rearrangement uses TRBV2 and TRBJ2-7; D tentatively reads TRBD1 or TRBD2 (5 bases each). Germline values: CDR1 SNHLY, CDR2 FYNNEI. This CDR3 spans 13 amino acids. V lost 7 bases, J lost 1 base, and 11 bases lay in between. This CDR3 is CASTGTPSYEQYF. DNA of the CDR3: TGTGCCAGCACAGGGACCCCTTCCTACGAGCAGTACTTC.

This clonotype was recorded many times. The chain is built from TRBV20-1 and TRBJ2-3; 11 bases are shared with TRBD2. Germline trimming cut 3 bases from V and 6 bases from J; bases unmatched to any gene: 5. CDR3 length: 14 residues. Germline V gene lookup returns CDR1 DFQATT and CDR2 SNEGSKA (reference sequence). The CDR3: CSASRSSGRDTQYF. DNA for the CDR3: TGCAGTGCTAGTCGCTCTAGCGGGAGGGATACGCAGTATTTT.

This clonotype was seen a handful of times. The chain is built from TRBV5-6 and TRBJ2-7, with a possible D match to TRBD1 (5 bases). The V gene's germline CDR1 is SGHDT and CDR2 YYEEEE. Trimming left V 1 base short and J 5 bases short, with 7 bases between. The CDR3 consists of 12 residues. The chain's CDR3 is CASSLTRDEQYF. The CDR3 nucleotides read TGTGCCAGCAGCTTGACCAGGGACGAGCAGTACTTC.

For this clonotype: A much bigger clone sits one base away, suggesting this may be a read error. The chain joins TRBV28 to TRBJ2-2, with 8 bases aligning to TRBD2. The V gene's germline CDR1 is MDHEN and CDR2 SYDVKM. V gave up 4 bases and J gave up 1 base; unmatched junction bases: 5. The CDR3 length is 16 residues. The CDR3 spells CASSSSSGQNTGELFF. CDR3 DNA sequence: TGTGCCAGCAGTTCATCTAGCGGGCAGAACACCGGGGAGCTGTTTTTT.

This clonotype was picked up many times. The rearrangement joins TRBV20-1 to TRBJ2-7; tentatively, D is TRBD2 (5 bases). The germline V gene encodes CDR1 DFQATT and CDR2 SNEGSKA (reference sequence). Trimming shortened V by 3 bases and J by 3 bases, and 9 bases separated the two germline ends. This CDR3 has 12 amino acids. CDR3: CSASGKGYEQYF. The DNA of the CDR3 is TGCAGTGCTAGCGGGAAAGGCTACGAGCAGTACTTC.

This clonotype appeared many times. The chain couples TRBV28 to TRBJ2-7; tentatively, D is TRBD2 (6 bases). The CDR3 sequence is 15 residues long. Trimming stripped 5 bases from V and 0 bases from J, with 14 bases between. CDR1 and CDR2 (germline): MDHEN, SYDVKM. The CDR3 reads CASSPDGSPSYEQYF. For the CDR3, the DNA is TGTGCCAGCAGTCCGGACGGGAGCCCCTCCTACGAGCAGTACTTC.

This clonotype appeared many times. The chain uses TRBV12-3 or TRBV12-4 and TRBJ2-3, with 10 bases fitting TRBD1. V gave up 7 bases and J gave up 0 bases; unmatched junction bases: 10. The CDR3 runs to 17 residues. CDR3 amino acids: CASTKGDRGVSTDTQYF. In DNA form, the CDR3 reads TGTGCCAGCACTAAGGGGGACAGGGGAGTTAGCACAGATACGCAGTATTTT.

This clonotype was recorded many times. This sequence joins TRBV12-3 or TRBV12-4 and TRBJ2-7; maybe TRBD1 (5 bases). Trimming removed 2 bases at V and 3 bases at J, with 14 bases between. CDR3 length: 15 amino acids. CDR3 region: CASSLRGQLNYEQYF. The CDR3 DNA sequence: TGTGCCAGCAGTTTAAGGGGCCAGCTGAACTACGAGCAGTACTTC.

This clonotype has ten or more counts. This chain connects TRBV6-1 to TRBJ2-1; D might be TRBD2 (6 bases). This CDR3 is 15 amino acids long. Trimming took 1 base from V and 2 from J, leaving 9 bases between them. Germline-derived CDR1 and CDR2 are MNHNS and SASEGT. CDR3 loop: CASSEGPGAYNEQFF. The CDR3 nucleotides read TGTGCCAGCAGTGAAGGGCCGGGGGCCTACAATGAGCAGTTCTTC.

The chain uses TRBV18 and TRBJ2-1; 7 bases match TRBD2. The CDR3 runs 15 residues. Germline-derived CDR1 and CDR2 are KGHSH and LQKENI. The J segment lost 9 bases and the V segment lost 4 bases, leaving 12 bases of the junction unmatched. The CDR3 bases are TGTGCCAGCTCACGAAACAGCGGGACTTCGGCTGAGCAGTTCTTC. Residues: CASSRNSGTSAEQFF.

V usage is TRBV12-3 or TRBV12-4 and J usage is TRBJ2-7, with 9 positions matching TRBD2. The CDR3 covers 14 residues. After removal of 5 bases from V and 3 bases from J, the junction contained 5 bases not matched to a gene. This chain's CDR3 is CASSELAGGYEQYF. For the CDR3, the DNA is TGTGCCAGCAGTGAACTAGCGGGTGGCTACGAGCAGTACTTC.

This clonotype was picked up many times. The chain couples TRBV28 to TRBJ1-2; 7 nucleotides match TRBD1. Unmatched junction bases numbered 4, after V lost 10 bases and J lost 2 bases. Germline V gene sequence: CDR1 MDHEN, CDR2 SYDVKM. The CDR3 runs to 12 residues. The CDR3 sequence is CATPGQNYGYTF. The DNA of the CDR3 is TGTGCCACCCCGGGACAGAACTATGGCTACACCTTC.

V and J are TRBV5-1 and TRBJ2-2, with a possible D match to TRBD2 (6 bases). The CDR3 consists of 14 residues. Trimming removed 0 bases from V and 6 bases from J, with 9 bases in between. Germline V lookup: CDR1 SGHRS, CDR2 YFSETQ. Here the CDR3 reads CASSLDPGAGELFF. The CDR3 nucleotides read TGCGCCAGCAGCTTGGATCCGGGAGCCGGGGAGCTGTTTTTT.

At least ten counts were recorded for this clonotype. The chain joins TRBV10-3 to TRBJ2-1; 12 nucleotides match TRBD2. V shed 6 bases, J shed 7 bases, and the junction held 7 bases outside the gene matches. The CDR3 covers 15 residues. The germline gives CDR1 ENHRY, CDR2 SYGVKD. The CDR3 coding sequence is TGTGCCATCAGAGAGACTAGCGGGAGTGGTAATGAGCAGTTCTTC. Translated: CAIRETSGSGNEQFF.

This clonotype was seen at least ten times. This chain uses TRBV10-2 with TRBJ2-5, with D perhaps given as TRBD1 or TRBD2 (5 bases each). V lost 4 bases, J lost 1 base, and 10 bases lay in between. The CDR3 is made up of 14 amino acids. Germline loops: CDR1 WSHSY, CDR2 SAAADI. Here the CDR3 DNA reads TGCGCCAGCAGTGCGCAGGGAGTCCAAGAGACCCAGTACTTC. Its protein product is CASSAQGVQETQYF.

This clonotype has ten or more counts. The V and J genes are TRBV3-1 and TRBJ2-3, with TRBD2 matching 7 bases. The trim removed 2 bases at V and 7 bases at J, leaving 12 bases unmatched. The CDR3 is 16 amino acids. Per the germline V gene, CDR1 is LGHDT and CDR2 is YNNKEL (reference sequence). Here the CDR3 DNA reads TGTGCCAGCAGCCAAACTTCTAGCGGTTCGGGGAATACGCAGTATTTT. This encodes CASSQTSSGSGNTQYF.

This clonotype was detected only a few times. The chain employs TRBV13 and TRBJ2-3; TRBD1 aligns across 8 bases. The CDR3 extends over 15 amino acids. The germline CDR1 and CDR2 sequences are PRHDT and FYEKMQ (reference sequence). The V and J ends lost 3 bases and 2 bases, in that order; junction bases with no gene match: 4. The CDR3 spells CASSLDRALTDTQYF. DNA of the CDR3: TGTGCCAGCAGCTTGGACAGGGCTCTCACAGATACGCAGTATTTT.

This clonotype occurred many times. The chain joins TRBV2 to TRBJ2-3; no firm D call. V was trimmed by 4 bases and J by 5 bases, leaving 7 bases between them. CDR1 is SNHLY, CDR2 FYNNEI, per germline. This CDR3 region has 12 residues. The CDR3 DNA sequence: TGTGCCAGCAGTGGTGAGGTAGATACGCAGTATTTT. The encoded protein is CASSGEVDTQYF.

This clonotype was seen a handful of times. V is TRBV7-9 and J is TRBJ2-2; the match to TRBD1 covers 7 bases. Germline V gene sequence: CDR1 SEHNR, CDR2 FQNEAQ (reference sequence). This CDR3 has 16 amino acids. Trimming at V came to 5 bases and at J to 0 bases, leaving 6 bases not matched to a gene. CDR3 nucleotide sequence: TGTGCCAGCAGCACCTGGGACAGATCGAACACCGGGGAGCTGTTTTTT. Translation: CASSTWDRSNTGELFF.

This clonotype came up a few times. As the CDR3 is not closed by the conserved phenylalanine or tryptophan, this likely results from a read error. The rearrangement uses TRBV20-1 and TRBJ2-7; D tentatively reads TRBD1 or TRBD2 (6 bases each). Looked up from germline, CDR1 is DFQATT and CDR2 is SNEGSKA (reference sequence). The CDR3 length is 14 residues. V lost 6 bases and J lost 0, with 15 bases in between. The CDR3 sequence: CSAFGGGDSYEQYL. CDR3 sequence (DNA): TGCAGTGCCTTTGGGGGCGGGGACTCCTACGAGCAGTACCTC.

The chain couples TRBV28 to TRBJ2-2, with TRBD2 matching 12 bases. The CDR3 loop spans 15 amino acids. Germline V gene data show CDR1 as MDHEN and CDR2 as SYDVKM. The J segment lost 6 bases and the V segment lost 6 bases, leaving 5 bases of the junction unmatched. Written as DNA, the CDR3 is TGTGCCAGCAGGACGCTAGCGGGAGGGTCCGGGGAGCTGTTTTTT. Translated, it gives CASRTLAGGSGELFF. The full variable domain, completed using reference TRBV28 and TRBJ2-2, is DVKVTQSSRYLVKRTGEKVFLECVQDMDHENMFWYRQDPGLGLRLIYFSYDVKMKEKGDIPEGYSVSREKKERFSLILESASTNQTSMYLCASRTLAGGSGELFFGEGSRLTVL.